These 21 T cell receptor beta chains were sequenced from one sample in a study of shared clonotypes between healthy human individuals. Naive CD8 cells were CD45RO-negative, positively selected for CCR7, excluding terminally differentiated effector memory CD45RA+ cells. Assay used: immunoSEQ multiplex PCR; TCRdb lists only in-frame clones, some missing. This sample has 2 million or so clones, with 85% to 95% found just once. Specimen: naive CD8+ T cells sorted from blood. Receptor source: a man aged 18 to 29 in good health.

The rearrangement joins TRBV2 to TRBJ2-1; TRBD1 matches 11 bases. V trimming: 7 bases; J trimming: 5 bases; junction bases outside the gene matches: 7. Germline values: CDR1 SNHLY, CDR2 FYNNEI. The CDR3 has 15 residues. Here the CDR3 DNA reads TGTGCCAGCAAACTGGGACAGGGGGACAACAATGAGCAGTTCTTC. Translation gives CASKLGQGDNNEQFF.

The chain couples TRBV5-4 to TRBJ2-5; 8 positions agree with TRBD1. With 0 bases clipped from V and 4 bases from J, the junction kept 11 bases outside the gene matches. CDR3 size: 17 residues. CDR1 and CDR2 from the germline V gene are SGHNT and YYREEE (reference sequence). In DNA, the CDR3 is TGTGCCAGCAGCTTGGGTCTCTCAGGGGGCAAACGAGAGACCCAGTACTTC. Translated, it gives CASSLGLSGGKRETQYF.

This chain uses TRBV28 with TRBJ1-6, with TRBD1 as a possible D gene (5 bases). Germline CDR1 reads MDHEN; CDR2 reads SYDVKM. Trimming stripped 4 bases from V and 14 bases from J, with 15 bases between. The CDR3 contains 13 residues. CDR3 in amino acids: CASSSGTLGTLHF. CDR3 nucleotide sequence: TGTGCCAGCAGTTCCGGGACTCTTGGGACCCTCCACTTT. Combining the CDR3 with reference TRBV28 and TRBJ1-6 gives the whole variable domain DVKVTQSSRYLVKRTGEKVFLECVQDMDHENMFWYRQDPGLGLRLIYFSYDVKMKEKGDIPEGYSVSREKKERFSLILESASTNQTSMYLCASSSGTLGTLHFGNGTRLTVT.

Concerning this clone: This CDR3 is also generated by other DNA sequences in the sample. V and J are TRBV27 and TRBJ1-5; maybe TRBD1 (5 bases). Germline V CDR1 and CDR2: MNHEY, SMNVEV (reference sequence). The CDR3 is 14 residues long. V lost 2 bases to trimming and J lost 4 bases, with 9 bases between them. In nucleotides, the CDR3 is TGTGCCAGCAGTTTACAGGGTTCTAATCAGCCCCAGCATTTT. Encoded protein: CASSLQGSNQPQHF.

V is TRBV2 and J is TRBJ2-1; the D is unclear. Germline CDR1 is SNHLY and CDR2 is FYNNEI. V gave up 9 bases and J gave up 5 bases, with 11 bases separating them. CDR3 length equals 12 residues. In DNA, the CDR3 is TGTGCCAGTATCACCCGGGACAATGAGCAGTTCTTC. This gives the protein CASITRDNEQFF.

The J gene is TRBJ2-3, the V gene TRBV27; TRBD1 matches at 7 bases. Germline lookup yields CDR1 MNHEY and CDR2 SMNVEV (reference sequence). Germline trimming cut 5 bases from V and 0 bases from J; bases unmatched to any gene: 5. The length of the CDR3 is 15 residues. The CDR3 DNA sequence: TGTGCCAGCAGTACAGGGGCGCCTAGCACAGATACGCAGTATTTT. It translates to CASSTGAPSTDTQYF.

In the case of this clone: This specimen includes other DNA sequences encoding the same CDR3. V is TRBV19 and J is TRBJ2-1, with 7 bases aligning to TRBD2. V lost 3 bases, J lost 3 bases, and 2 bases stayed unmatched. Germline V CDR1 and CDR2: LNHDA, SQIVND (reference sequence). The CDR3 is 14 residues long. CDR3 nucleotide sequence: TGTGCCAGTAGTATCGGCGGGAGCTACAATGAGCAGTTCTTC. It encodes CASSIGGSYNEQFF. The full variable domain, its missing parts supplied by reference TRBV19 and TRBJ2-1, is DGGITQSPKYLFRKEGQNVTLSCEQNLNHDAMYWYRQDPGQGLRLIYYSQIVNDFQKGDIAEGYSVSREKKESFPLTVTSAQKNPTAFYLCASSIGGSYNEQFFGPGTRLTVL.

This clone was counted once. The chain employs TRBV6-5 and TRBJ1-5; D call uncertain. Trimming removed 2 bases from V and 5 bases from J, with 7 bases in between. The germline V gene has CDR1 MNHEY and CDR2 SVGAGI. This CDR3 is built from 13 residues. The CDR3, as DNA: TGTGCCAGCAGTTACGATGGGTATCAGCCCCAGCATTTT. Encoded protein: CASSYDGYQPQHF.

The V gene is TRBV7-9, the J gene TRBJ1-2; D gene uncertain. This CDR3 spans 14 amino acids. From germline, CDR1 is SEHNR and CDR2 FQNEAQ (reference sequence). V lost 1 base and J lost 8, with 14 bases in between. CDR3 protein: CASSLEGPPGGYTF. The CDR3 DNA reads TGTGCCAGCAGCTTAGAAGGGCCCCCCGGCGGCTACACCTTC.

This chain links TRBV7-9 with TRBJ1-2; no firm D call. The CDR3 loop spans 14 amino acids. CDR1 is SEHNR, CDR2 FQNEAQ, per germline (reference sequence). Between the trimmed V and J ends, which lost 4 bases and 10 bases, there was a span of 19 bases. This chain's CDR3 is CASSSPGFTYDYTF. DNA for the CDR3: TGTGCCAGCAGCTCCCCGGGGTTCACGTACGACTACACCTTC.

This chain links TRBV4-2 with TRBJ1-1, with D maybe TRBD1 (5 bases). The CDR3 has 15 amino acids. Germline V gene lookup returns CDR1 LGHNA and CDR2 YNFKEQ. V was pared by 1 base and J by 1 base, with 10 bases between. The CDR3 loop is CASSQVVGTNTEAFF. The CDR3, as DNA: TGTGCCAGCAGCCAAGTGGTCGGGACGAACACTGAAGCTTTCTTT.

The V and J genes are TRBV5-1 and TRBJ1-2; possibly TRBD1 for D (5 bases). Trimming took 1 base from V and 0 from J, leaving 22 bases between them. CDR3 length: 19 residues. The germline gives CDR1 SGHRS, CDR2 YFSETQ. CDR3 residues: CASSLLGPHFELSNYGYTF. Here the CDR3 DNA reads TGCGCCAGCAGCTTGTTGGGGCCCCATTTCGAACTATCTAACTATGGCTACACCTTC.

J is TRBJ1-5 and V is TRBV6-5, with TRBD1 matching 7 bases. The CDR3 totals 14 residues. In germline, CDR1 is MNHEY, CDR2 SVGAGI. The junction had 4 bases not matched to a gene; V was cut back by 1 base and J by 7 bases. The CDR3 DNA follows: TGTGCCAGCAGTTACTATCAGGGGGACCAGCCCCAGCATTTT. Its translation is CASSYYQGDQPQHF.

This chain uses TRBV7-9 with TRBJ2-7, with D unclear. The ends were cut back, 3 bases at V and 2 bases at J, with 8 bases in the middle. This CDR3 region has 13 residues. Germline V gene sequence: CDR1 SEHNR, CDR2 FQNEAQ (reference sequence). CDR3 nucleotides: TGTGCCAGCAGCTTCCCCCAAGCCTACGAGCAGTACTTC. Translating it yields CASSFPQAYEQYF.

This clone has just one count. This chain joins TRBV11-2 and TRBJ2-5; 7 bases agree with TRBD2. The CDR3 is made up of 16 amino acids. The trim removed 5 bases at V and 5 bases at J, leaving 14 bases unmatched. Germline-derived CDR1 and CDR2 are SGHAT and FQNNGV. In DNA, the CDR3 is TGTGCCAGCAGCCACACAGGTAGCGGGCCCCAGGAGACCCAGTACTTC. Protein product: CASSHTGSGPQETQYF.

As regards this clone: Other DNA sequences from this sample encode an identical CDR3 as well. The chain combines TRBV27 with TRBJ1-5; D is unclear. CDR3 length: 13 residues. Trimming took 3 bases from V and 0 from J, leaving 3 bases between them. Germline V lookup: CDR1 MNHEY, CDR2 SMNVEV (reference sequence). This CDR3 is CASSFYSNQPQHF. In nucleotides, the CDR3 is TGTGCCAGCAGTTTCTATAGCAATCAGCCCCAGCATTTT.

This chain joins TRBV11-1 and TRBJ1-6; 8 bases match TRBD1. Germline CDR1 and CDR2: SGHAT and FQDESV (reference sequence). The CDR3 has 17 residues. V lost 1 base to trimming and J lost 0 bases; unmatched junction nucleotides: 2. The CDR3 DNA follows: TGTGCCAGCAGCTTAGGGGACAGGAGCTCCTATAATTCACCCCTCCACTTT. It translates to CASSLGDRSSYNSPLHF.

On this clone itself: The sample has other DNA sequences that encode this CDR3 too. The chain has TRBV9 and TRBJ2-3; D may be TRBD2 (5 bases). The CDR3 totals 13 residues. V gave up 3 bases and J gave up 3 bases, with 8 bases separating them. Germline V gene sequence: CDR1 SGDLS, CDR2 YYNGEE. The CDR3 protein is CASSAPGTDTQYF. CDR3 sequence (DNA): TGTGCCAGCAGCGCCCCGGGGACAGATACGCAGTATTTT.

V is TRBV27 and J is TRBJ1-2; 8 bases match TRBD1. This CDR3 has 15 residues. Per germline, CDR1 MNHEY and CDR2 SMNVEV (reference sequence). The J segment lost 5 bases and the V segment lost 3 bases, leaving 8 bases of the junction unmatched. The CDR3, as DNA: TGTGCCAGCAGTTTCCACGGACAGGGAGGGTATGGCTACACCTTC. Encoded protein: CASSFHGQGGYGYTF.

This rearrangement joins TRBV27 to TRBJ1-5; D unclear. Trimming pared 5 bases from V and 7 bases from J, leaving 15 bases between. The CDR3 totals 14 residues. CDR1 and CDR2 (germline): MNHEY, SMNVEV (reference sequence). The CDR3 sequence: CASSIGGFGQPQHF. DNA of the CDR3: TGTGCCAGCAGTATTGGAGGGTTCGGGCAGCCCCAGCATTTT.

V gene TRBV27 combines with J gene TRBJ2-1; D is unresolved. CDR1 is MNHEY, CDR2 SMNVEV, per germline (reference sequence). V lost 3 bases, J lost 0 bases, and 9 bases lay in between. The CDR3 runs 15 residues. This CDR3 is CASSLRHSSYNEQFF. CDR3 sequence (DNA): TGTGCCAGCAGTTTGAGGCATTCCTCCTACAATGAGCAGTTCTTC.